This TCR beta chain was profiled in a study of T cells in Graves' hyperthyroidism and ophthalmopathy. Overall study context: Upon initial diagnosis and before any treatment, peripheral blood was collected. Study-wide points: A 13 V-J model separated ophthalmopathy from stable hyperthyroidism.

This clonotype was detected only a few times. The antigen is unknown. V dropped 4 bases and J dropped 2 bases, with 9 bases sitting between them. Germline V gene data show CDR1 as LNHDA and CDR2 as SQIVND (reference sequence). The CDR3 runs 14 residues. The CDR3 regions of TCR beta were amplified from RNA transcripts. An initial round of RT-PCR targeting the TCR CDR3 relied on the HTBI primer set. In TCRdb, the multiplex PCR reads were re-called with MiXCR into one record per CDR3 protein. This table has some 350,000 distinct CDR3 sequences, 12% to 15% appearing once. Ophthalmopathy patients showed a Clinical Activity Score of at least 3, NOSPECS grade of at least 4 and duration under 3 months. The PBMCs were sourced from fresh peripheral blood (10 ml).

This chain joins TRBV19 and TRBJ1-5, with a tentative D call TRBD1 (5 bases). The sequenced material came from blood. The receptor was derived from a woman aged 40 to 50 with Graves' ophthalmopathy. The CDR3 region has the DNA TGTGCCAGTAGTACCGGGGGAGGCAATCAGCCCCAGCATTTT. As protein: CASSTGGGNQPQHF.